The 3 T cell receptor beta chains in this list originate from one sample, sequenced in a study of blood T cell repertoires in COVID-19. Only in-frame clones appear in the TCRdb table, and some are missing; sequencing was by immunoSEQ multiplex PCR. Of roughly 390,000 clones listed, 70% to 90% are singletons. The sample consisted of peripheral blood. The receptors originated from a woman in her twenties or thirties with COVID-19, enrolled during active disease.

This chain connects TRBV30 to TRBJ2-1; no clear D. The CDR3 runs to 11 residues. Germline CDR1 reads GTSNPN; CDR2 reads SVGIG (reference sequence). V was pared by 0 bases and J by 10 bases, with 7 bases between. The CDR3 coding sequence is TGTGCCTGGAGTGTTTCGCGGGAGCAGTTCTTC. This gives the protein CAWSVSREQFF.

The CDR3 DNA is TGTGCCAGCAGGGATGGACTAGCGGCCTACGAGCAGTACTTC. Translated, it gives CASRDGLAAYEQYF. This chain links TRBV5-5 with TRBJ2-7, with TRBD2 matching 10 bases. The CDR3 totals 14 residues. V gave up 5 bases and J gave up 2 bases; unmatched junction bases: 4. In germline, CDR1 is SGHKS, CDR2 YYEKEE (reference sequence).

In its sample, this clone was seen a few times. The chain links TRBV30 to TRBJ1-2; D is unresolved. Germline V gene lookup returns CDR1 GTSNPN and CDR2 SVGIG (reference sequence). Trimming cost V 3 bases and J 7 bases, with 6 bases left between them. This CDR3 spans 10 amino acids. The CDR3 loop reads CAWRYSGYTF. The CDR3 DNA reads TGTGCCTGGAGATATAGTGGCTACACCTTC.